This entry is about one TCR beta chain. This specimen belongs to a study of blood T cell repertoires in COVID-19. Trimming pared 0 bases from V and 2 bases from J, leaving 11 bases between. The CDR3 extends over 16 amino acids. Germline lookup yields CDR1 MNHEY and CDR2 SVGAGI. Original data processing: Reference gene primer amplification in the assay estimated nucleated cell counts. Clones were read by immunoSEQ multiplex PCR, and TCRdb kept only the in-frame ones, dropping some. The DNA was the basis for D and trimming; V, J and clone size are from that table. The data contain fewer than 400,000 clones, about nine tenths of them seen just once; the ten biggest clones take up approximately 9%. The study recruited people aged about 18 to 89 years across about 25 US areas.

Sequenced input: PBMCs or T cells enriched from blood (not recorded which). The chain joins TRBV6-5 to TRBJ2-1; unclear D gene. This clonotype was sampled from a woman aged 18 to 35 who had recovered from COVID-19. As DNA, the CDR3 is TGTGCCAGCAGTTACTCGTTGCTAGTCGCCTACAATGAGCAGTTCTTC. This sequence encodes CASSYSLLVAYNEQFF.